The present T cell receptor beta chain was sequenced within a study of Ad26.COV2.S vaccination and SARS-CoV-2 variants. Whole-study findings and limits: Higher spike-specific TCR breadth was found in vaccine recipients than in placebo recipients. Assessments of TCR breadth and depth may have underestimated the total T cell responses.

The protocol was immunoSEQ multiplex PCR, while the TCRdb copy is restricted to in-frame clones and leaves out a portion. Among some 410,000 clones listed, about 90% were seen once. In the case of this clone: Antigen: not known.

Treatment of the sample: around 19 received Ad26.COV2.S at low or high dose, single or two shots; five or six received placebo; per-sample allocation not given. On day 63 after the first injection, vaccine and placebo recipients gave samples. CDR1 is SGHDN, CDR2 FVKESK, per germline. The CDR3 extends over 18 amino acids. The ends were cut back, 0 bases at V and 1 base at J, with 13 bases in the middle. The source material was peripheral blood, sampled in a trial of Ad26.COV2.S vaccine versus placebo. The origin of this receptor is a person between 18 and 65 years old who received the Ad26.COV2.S COVID-19 vaccine or a placebo. The genes are TRBV14 and TRBJ2-6; no clear D. The CDR3 DNA sequence: TGTGCCAGCAGCCAAGAGAGCTACCTTGGGTCTGGGGCCAACGTCCTGACTTTC. Residues: CASSQESYLGSGANVLTF.